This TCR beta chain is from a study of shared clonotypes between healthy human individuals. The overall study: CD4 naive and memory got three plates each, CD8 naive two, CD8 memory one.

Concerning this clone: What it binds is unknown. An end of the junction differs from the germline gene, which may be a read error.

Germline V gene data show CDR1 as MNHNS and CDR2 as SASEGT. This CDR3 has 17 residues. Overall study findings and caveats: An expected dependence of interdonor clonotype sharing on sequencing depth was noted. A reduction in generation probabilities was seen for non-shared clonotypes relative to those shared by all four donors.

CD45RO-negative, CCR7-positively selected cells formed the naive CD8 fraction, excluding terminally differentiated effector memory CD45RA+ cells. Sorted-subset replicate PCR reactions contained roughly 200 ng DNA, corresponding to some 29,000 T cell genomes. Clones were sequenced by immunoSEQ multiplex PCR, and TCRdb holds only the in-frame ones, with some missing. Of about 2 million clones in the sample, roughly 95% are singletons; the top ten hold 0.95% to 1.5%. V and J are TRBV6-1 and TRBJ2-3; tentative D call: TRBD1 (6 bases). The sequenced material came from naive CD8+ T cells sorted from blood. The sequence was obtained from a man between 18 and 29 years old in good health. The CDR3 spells CASREETGIPSTDTQYF. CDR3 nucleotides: TGTGCCAGCAGGGAAGAAACAGGGATCCCTAGCACAGATACGCAGTATTTT.